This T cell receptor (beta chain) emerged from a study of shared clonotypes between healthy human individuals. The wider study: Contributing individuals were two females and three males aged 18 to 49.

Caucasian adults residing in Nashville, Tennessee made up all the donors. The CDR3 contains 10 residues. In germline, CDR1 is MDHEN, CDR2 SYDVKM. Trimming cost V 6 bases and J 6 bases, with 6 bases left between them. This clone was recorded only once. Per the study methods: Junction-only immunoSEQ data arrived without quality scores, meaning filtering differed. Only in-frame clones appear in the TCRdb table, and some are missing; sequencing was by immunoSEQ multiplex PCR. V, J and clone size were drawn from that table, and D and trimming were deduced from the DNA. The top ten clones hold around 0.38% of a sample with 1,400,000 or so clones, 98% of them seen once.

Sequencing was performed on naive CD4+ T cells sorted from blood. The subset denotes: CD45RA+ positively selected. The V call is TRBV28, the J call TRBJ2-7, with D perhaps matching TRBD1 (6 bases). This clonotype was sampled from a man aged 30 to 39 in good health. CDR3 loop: CASRQGEQYF. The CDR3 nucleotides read TGTGCCAGCAGACAGGGCGAGCAGTACTTC.